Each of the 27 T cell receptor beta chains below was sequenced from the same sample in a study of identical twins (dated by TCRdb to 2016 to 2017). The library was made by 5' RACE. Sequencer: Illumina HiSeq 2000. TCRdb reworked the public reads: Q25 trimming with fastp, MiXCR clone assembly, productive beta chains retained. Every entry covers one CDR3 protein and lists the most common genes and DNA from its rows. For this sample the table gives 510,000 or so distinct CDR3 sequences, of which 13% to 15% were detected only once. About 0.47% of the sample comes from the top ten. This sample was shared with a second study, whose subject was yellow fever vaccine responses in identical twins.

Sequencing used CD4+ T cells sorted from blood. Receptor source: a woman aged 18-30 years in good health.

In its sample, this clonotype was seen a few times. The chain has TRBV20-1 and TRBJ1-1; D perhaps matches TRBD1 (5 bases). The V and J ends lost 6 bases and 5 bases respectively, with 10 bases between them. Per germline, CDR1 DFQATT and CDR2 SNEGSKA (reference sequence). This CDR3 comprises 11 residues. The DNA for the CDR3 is TGCAGTGCCAGGGTGTCTACTGAAGCTTTCTTT. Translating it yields CSARVSTEAFF.

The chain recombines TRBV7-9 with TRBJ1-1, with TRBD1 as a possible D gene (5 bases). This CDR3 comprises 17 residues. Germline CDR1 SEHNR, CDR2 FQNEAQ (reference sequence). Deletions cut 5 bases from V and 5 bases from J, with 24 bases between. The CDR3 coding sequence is TGTGCCAGCAGCCGGCCGGTCTTCCCAGCCTGGGGGACTGAAGCTTTCTTT. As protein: CASSRPVFPAWGTEAFF.

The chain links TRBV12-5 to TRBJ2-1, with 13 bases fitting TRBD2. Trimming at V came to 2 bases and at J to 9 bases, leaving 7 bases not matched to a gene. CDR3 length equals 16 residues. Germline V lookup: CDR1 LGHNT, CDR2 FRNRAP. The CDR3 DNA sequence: TGTGCTAGTGGTTTGCCCGGGACTAGCGGGATAGGTGAGCAGTTCTTC. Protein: CASGLPGTSGIGEQFF.

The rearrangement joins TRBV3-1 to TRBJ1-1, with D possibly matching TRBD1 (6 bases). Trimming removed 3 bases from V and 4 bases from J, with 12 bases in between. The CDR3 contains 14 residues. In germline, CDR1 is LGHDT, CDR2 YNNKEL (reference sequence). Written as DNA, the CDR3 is TGTGCCAGCAGCCACGAGGGGGGTCTCACTGAAGCTTTCTTT. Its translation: CASSHEGGLTEAFF.

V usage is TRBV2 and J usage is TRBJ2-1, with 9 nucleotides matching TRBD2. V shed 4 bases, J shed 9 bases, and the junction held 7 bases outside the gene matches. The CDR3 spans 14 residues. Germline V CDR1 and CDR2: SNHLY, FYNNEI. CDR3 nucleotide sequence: TGTGCCAGCAGTGTGGCGGGGGGGCATGTTGAGCAGTTCTTC. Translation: CASSVAGGHVEQFF.

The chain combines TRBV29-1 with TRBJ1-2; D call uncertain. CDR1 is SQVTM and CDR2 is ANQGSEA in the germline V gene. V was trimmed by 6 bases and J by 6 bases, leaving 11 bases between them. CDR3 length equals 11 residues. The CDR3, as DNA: TGCAGCGTAAATGTAGGGAATGGCTACACCTTC. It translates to CSVNVGNGYTF.

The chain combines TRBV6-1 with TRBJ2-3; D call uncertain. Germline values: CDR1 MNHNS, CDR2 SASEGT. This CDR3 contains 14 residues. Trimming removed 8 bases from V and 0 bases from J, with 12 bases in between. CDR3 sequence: CASSWITSTDTQYF. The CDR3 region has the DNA TGTGCCAGCTCTTGGATAACTAGCACAGATACGCAGTATTTT.

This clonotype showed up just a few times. The DNA for the CDR3 is TGTGCCAGCAGCCGCGGAGGCTCACCCCTCCACTTT. Amino acid sequence: CASSRGGSPLHF. The rearrangement links TRBV3-1 to TRBJ1-6, with D hard to call. CDR1 LGHDT and CDR2 YNNKEL come from the germline V gene (reference sequence). This CDR3 has 12 residues. V lost 4 bases to trimming and J lost 10 bases, with 8 bases between them.

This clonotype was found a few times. In DNA, the CDR3 is TGCGCCAGCAGCTTGGGGGACAGGCCTATATATGAGCAGTTCTTC. This gives the protein CASSLGDRPIYEQFF. V gene TRBV5-1 combines with J gene TRBJ2-1; 8 nucleotides align to TRBD1. The CDR3 consists of 15 residues. Per the germline V gene, CDR1 is SGHRS and CDR2 is YFSETQ. Trimming at V came to 0 bases and at J to 8 bases, leaving 7 bases not matched to a gene.

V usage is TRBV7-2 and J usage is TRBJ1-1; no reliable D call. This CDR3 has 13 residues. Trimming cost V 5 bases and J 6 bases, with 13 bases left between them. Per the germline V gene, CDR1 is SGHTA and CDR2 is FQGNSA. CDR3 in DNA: TGTGCCAGCAGCCCTAGAACGGGCCCTGAAGCTTTCTTT. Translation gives CASSPRTGPEAFF.

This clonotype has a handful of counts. DNA for the CDR3: TGTGCCAGCAGCTTTCGTGACCGAAAAGAGACCCAGTACTTC. As protein: CASSFRDRKETQYF. This sequence joins TRBV7-8 and TRBJ2-5; D is undetermined. Germline V CDR1 and CDR2: SGHVS, FQNEAQ. The CDR3 is made up of 14 amino acids. Deletions cut 3 bases from V and 3 bases from J, with 11 bases between. The whole variable domain, remainder taken from reference TRBV7-8 and TRBJ2-5, is GAGVSQSPRYKVAKRGQDVALRCDPISGHVSLFWYQQALGQGPEFLTYFQNEAQLDKSGLPSDRFFAERPEGSVSTLKIQRTQQEDSAVYLCASSFRDRKETQYFGPGTRLLVL.

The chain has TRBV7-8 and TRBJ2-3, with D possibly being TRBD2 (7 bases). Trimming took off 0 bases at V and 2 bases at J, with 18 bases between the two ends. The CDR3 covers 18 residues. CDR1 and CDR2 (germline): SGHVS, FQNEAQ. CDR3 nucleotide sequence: TGTGCCAGCAGCTTAGCGAATAGGGGGAGGGTAACCACAGATACGCAGTATTTT. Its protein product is CASSLANRGRVTTDTQYF.

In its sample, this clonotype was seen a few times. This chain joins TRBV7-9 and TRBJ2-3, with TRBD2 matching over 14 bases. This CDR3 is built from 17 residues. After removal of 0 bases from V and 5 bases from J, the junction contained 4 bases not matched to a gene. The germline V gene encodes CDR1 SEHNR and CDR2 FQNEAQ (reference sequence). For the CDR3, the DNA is TGTGCCAGCAGCTTAGCGGGACTAGCGGGAGTTGGAGATACGCAGTATTTT. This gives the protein CASSLAGLAGVGDTQYF.

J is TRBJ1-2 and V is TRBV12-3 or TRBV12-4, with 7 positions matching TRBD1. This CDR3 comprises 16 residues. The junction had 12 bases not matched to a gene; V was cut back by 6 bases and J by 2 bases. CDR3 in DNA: TGTGCCAGCAGCCCGACGAACAGGGGAAAGAACTATGGCTACACCTTC. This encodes CASSPTNRGKNYGYTF.

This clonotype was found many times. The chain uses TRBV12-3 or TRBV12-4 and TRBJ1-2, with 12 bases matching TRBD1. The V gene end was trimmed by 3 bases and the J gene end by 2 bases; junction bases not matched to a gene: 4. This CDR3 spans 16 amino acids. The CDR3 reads CASSLWDRGRNYGYTF. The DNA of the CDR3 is TGTGCCAGCAGTTTGTGGGACAGGGGGCGGAACTATGGCTACACCTTC.

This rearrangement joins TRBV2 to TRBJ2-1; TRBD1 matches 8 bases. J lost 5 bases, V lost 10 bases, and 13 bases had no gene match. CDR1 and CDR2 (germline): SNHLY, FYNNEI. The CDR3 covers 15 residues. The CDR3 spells CATMSGGQGHNEQFF. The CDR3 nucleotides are TGTGCCACCATGTCCGGAGGACAGGGCCACAATGAGCAGTTCTTC.

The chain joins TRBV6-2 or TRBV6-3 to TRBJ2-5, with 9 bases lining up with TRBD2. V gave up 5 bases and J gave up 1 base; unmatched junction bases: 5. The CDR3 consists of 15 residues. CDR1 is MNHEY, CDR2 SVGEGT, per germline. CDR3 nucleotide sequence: TGTGCCAGCAGTCCAGCGACTAGCGGCCAAGAGACCCAGTACTTC. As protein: CASSPATSGQETQYF.

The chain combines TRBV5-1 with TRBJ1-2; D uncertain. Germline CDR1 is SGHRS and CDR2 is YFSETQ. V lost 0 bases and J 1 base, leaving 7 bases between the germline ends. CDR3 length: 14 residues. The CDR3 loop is CASSLEALNYGYTF. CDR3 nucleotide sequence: TGCGCCAGCAGCTTGGAGGCACTTAACTATGGCTACACCTTC. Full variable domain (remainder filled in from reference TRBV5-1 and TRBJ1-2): KAGVTQTPRYLIKTRGQQVTLSCSPISGHRSVSWYQQTPGQGLQFLFEYFSETQRNKGNFPGRFSGRQFSNSRSEMNVSTLELGDSALYLCASSLEALNYGYTFGSGTRLTVV.

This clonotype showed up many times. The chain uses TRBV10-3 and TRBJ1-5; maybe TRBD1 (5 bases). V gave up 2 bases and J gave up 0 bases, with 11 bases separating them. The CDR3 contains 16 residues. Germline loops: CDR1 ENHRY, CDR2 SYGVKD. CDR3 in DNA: TGTGCCATCAGTGAGGGAGACAGACTTAGCAATCAGCCCCAGCATTTT. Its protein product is CAISEGDRLSNQPQHF.

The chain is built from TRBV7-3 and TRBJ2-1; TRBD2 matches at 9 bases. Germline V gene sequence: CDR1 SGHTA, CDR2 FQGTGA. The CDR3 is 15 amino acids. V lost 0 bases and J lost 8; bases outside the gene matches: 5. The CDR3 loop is CASSLTGLASDEQFF. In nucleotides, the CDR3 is TGTGCCAGCAGCTTAACGGGACTAGCTAGCGATGAGCAGTTCTTC.

The CDR3 region is CSARLAGSTGELFF. CDR3 DNA: TGCAGTGCTAGGTTGGCAGGGAGCACCGGGGAGCTGTTTTTT. V and J are TRBV20-1 and TRBJ2-2; D may be TRBD1 or TRBD2 (5 bases each). The V gene lost 3 bases and the J gene lost 4 bases, with 12 bases spanning the gap. This CDR3 contains 14 residues. CDR1 is DFQATT, CDR2 SNEGSKA, per germline (reference sequence).

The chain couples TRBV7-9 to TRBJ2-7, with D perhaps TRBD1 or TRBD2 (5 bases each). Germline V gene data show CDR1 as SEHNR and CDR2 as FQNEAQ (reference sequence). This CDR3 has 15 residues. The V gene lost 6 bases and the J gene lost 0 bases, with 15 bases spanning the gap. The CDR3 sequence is CASSRRGSGSYEQYF. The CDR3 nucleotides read TGTGCCAGCAGTCGCCGGGGCTCCGGCTCCTACGAGCAGTACTTC.

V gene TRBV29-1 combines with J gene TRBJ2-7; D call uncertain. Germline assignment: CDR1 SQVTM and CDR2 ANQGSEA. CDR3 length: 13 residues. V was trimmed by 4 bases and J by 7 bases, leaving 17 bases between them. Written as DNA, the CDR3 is TGCAGCGTTGGGTATTACTTGGGTACGGAGCAGTACTTC. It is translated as CSVGYYLGTEQYF.

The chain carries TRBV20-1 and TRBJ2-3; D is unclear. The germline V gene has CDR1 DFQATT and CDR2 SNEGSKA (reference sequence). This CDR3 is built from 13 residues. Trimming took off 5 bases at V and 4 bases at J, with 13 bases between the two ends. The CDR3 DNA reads TGCAGTGCTCCCCTGTCCGCCCCAGATACGCAGTATTTT. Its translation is CSAPLSAPDTQYF.

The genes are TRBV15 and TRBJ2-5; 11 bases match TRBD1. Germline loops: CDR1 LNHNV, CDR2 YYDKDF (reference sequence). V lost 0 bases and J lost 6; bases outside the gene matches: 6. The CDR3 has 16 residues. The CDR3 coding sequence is TGTGCCACCAGCAGAGATTTGGGACAGGGGGTAAAGACCCAGTACTTC. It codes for CATSRDLGQGVKTQYF.

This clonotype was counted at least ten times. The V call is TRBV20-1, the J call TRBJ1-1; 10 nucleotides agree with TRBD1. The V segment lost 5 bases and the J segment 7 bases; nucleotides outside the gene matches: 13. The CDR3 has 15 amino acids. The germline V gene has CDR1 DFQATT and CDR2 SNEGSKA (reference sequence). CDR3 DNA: TGCAGTGCTGGAAACCGGGACAGGGGATTGGGTGAAGCTTTCTTT. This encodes CSAGNRDRGLGEAFF.

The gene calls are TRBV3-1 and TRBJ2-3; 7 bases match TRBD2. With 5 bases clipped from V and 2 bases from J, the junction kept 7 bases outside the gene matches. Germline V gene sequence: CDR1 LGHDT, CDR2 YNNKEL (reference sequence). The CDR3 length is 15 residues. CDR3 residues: CASSFGTTDTDTQYF. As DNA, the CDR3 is TGTGCCAGCAGCTTCGGGACTACAGACACAGATACGCAGTATTTT.